What follows are 23 T cell receptor beta chains derived from one specimen sequenced in a study of T cell changes during pregnancy in multiple sclerosis. TCRdb's table, derived via immunoSEQ multiplex PCR, lists solely in-frame clones and lacks some. Of roughly 33,000 clones listed, around 90% are singletons. The sample here was CD4+ T cells from peripheral blood mononuclear cells, taken in the third trimester of pregnancy. Every receptor here comes from a female donor in good health, enrolled as a control in a pregnancy study.

The chain carries TRBV28 and TRBJ2-7, with D perhaps TRBD1 (5 bases). V lost 7 bases, J lost 4 bases, and 11 bases lay in between. This CDR3 is built from 12 residues. CDR1 and CDR2 from the germline V gene are MDHEN and SYDVKM. This chain's CDR3 is CASKETAYEQYF. In nucleotides, the CDR3 is TGTGCCAGCAAAGAGACAGCTTACGAGCAGTACTTC.

J is TRBJ1-3 and V is TRBV5-4, with 10 bases matching TRBD1. CDR3 size: 17 residues. CDR1 is SGHNT and CDR2 is YYREEE in the germline V gene (reference sequence). V was pared by 4 bases and J by 5 bases, with 12 bases of the junction left unmatched. CDR3 nucleotides: TGTGCCAGCAGCCTCCTACCGGGACAGGGGACGCGAAACACCATATATTTT. Translated: CASSLLPGQGTRNTIYF. Complete variable domain (other parts from reference TRBV5-4 and TRBJ1-3): ETGVTQSPTHLIKTRGQQVTLRCSSQSGHNTVSWYQQALGQGPQFIFQYYREEENGRGNFPPRFSGLQFPNYSSELNVNALELDDSALYLCASSLLPGQGTRNTIYFGEGSWLTVV.

V gene TRBV2 combines with J gene TRBJ1-1; a possible D gene is TRBD1 (5 bases). The V end was cut by 6 bases, the J end by 6 bases, with 29 bases between. The V gene's germline CDR1 is SNHLY and CDR2 FYNNEI. The CDR3 contains 18 residues. CDR3 DNA sequence: TGTGCCAGCAGAGGACGGCTTCTGGTCAGGGTTAGCCAGGCTGAAGCTTTCTTT. Its protein is CASRGRLLVRVSQAEAFF.

The chain has TRBV19 and TRBJ2-7; 8 bases are shared with TRBD2. CDR3 length: 17 residues. Germline V gene lookup returns CDR1 LNHDA and CDR2 SQIVND (reference sequence). V lost 3 bases and J lost 1; bases outside the gene matches: 11. CDR3 sequence reads: CASSIAGGEPWSYEQYF. CDR3 in DNA: TGTGCCAGTAGTATCGCCGGGGGGGAGCCATGGTCCTACGAGCAGTACTTC. The full variable domain, with the rest looked up from reference TRBV19 and TRBJ2-7, is DGGITQSPKYLFRKEGQNVTLSCEQNLNHDAMYWYRQDPGQGLRLIYYSQIVNDFQKGDIAEGYSVSREKKESFPLTVTSAQKNPTAFYLCASSIAGGEPWSYEQYFGPGTRLTVT.

A single count supports this clone. The gene calls are TRBV5-4 and TRBJ1-2; the match to TRBD1 covers 8 bases. V lost 4 bases and J lost 4; bases outside the gene matches: 12. CDR1 SGHNT and CDR2 YYREEE come from the germline V gene (reference sequence). This CDR3 contains 16 residues. DNA of the CDR3: TGTGCCAGCAGCGAGGGCCCGGACAGGGCCCTCTATGGCTACACCTTC. Translating it yields CASSEGPDRALYGYTF.

This chain joins TRBV19 and TRBJ2-7; D possibly corresponds to TRBD1 (6 bases). The V and J ends lost 5 bases and 2 bases respectively, with 16 bases between them. The CDR3 consists of 15 residues. Germline lookup yields CDR1 LNHDA and CDR2 SQIVND (reference sequence). In DNA form, the CDR3 reads TGTGCCAGTAGTCCGTCGGTGGGGGCTGCCTACGAGCAGTACTTC. Translation gives CASSPSVGAAYEQYF.

The chain uses TRBV5-4 and TRBJ1-4, with D possibly matching TRBD1 (5 bases). The germline V and J ends were trimmed by 3 bases and 8 bases, with 17 bases remaining between them. This CDR3 is built from 15 residues. Germline CDR1 reads SGHNT; CDR2 reads YYREEE (reference sequence). The CDR3 sequence is CASSSGTETREKLFF. The CDR3 DNA reads TGTGCCAGCAGCTCCGGGACGGAGACTAGGGAAAAACTGTTTTTT.

The chain links TRBV5-4 to TRBJ1-2; 7 bases line up with TRBD1. Germline V gene data show CDR1 as SGHNT and CDR2 as YYREEE (reference sequence). Losses at the gene ends were 0 bases for V and 7 bases for J; bases not matched to a gene: 3. CDR3 length: 13 residues. CDR3 bases: TGTGCCAGCAGCTTGGAGACAGGGCTTGGCTACACCTTC. It yields the protein CASSLETGLGYTF.

The genes are TRBV28 and TRBJ2-7; TRBD1 is a possible D gene (6 bases). Trimming took off 4 bases at V and 4 bases at J, with 32 bases between the two ends. Germline values: CDR1 MDHEN, CDR2 SYDVKM. This CDR3 has 20 residues. The CDR3 nucleotides read TGTGCCAGCAGTTCGGACAGTTACAGTTTGGCTAGCCGTGGGGATTACGAGCAGTACTTC. Translating it yields CASSSDSYSLASRGDYEQYF.

As concerns this clone: Other nucleotide sequences in the sample specify the same CDR3. V is TRBV27 and J is TRBJ1-6, with D possibly matching TRBD1 (5 bases). V lost 6 bases and J lost 7, with 13 bases in between. The CDR3 is 14 amino acids. Germline V gene lookup returns CDR1 MNHEY and CDR2 SMNVEV (reference sequence). The CDR3 region has the DNA TGTGCCAGCAGCCTGGGGGGTCGGAATTCACCCCTCCACTTT. Encoded protein: CASSLGGRNSPLHF.

The chain combines TRBV25-1 with TRBJ2-3; no definite D call. The CDR3 loop spans 14 amino acids. Trimming took 7 bases from V and 0 from J, leaving 11 bases between them. Per the germline V gene, CDR1 is MGHDK and CDR2 is SYGVNS. CDR3: CASISQWSTDTQYF. The CDR3 DNA reads TGTGCCAGCATATCACAGTGGAGCACAGATACGCAGTATTTT.

This chain uses TRBV7-8 with TRBJ2-1, with 11 bases lining up with TRBD2. CDR1 is SGHVS, CDR2 FQNEAQ, per germline. V shed 5 bases, J shed 5 bases, and the junction held 11 bases outside the gene matches. The CDR3 contains 17 residues. CDR3 bases: TGTGCCAGCAGCCCAAACTTCCTAGCGGGGGGAAACAATGAGCAGTTCTTC. Its translation: CASSPNFLAGGNNEQFF.

The chain carries TRBV7-2 and TRBJ2-7; possibly TRBD2 for D (6 bases). In germline, CDR1 is SGHTA, CDR2 FQGNSA. This CDR3 contains 15 residues. V was trimmed by 1 base and J by 2 bases, leaving 12 bases between them. In DNA form, the CDR3 reads TGTGCCAGCAGCTTAGGGCTAGCGTCGACCTACGAGCAGTACTTC. Translation gives CASSLGLASTYEQYF.

The chain joins TRBV2 to TRBJ2-3, with D maybe TRBD2 (6 bases). The length of the CDR3 is 13 residues. Germline loops: CDR1 SNHLY, CDR2 FYNNEI. V was trimmed by 7 bases and J by 2 bases, leaving 10 bases between them. CDR3 sequence: CASKGLVTDTQYF. Here the CDR3 DNA reads TGTGCCAGCAAGGGACTCGTCACAGATACGCAGTATTTT. Filled out from reference TRBV2 and TRBJ2-3, the complete variable domain reads EPEVTQTPSHQVTQMGQEVILRCVPISNHLYFYWYRQILGQKVEFLVSFYNNEISEKSEIFDDQFSVERPDGSNFTLKIRSTKLEDSAMYFCASKGLVTDTQYFGPGTRLTVL.

The chain recombines TRBV28 with TRBJ2-7, with 8 bases lining up with TRBD2. Germline CDR1 MDHEN, CDR2 SYDVKM. This CDR3 comprises 14 residues. The V and J ends lost 6 bases and 2 bases, in that order; junction bases with no gene match: 6. CDR3 loop: CASRVGGAAYEQYF. The DNA for the CDR3 is TGTGCCAGCAGGGTCGGGGGGGCCGCCTACGAGCAGTACTTC.

This chain connects TRBV6-5 to TRBJ2-5; 8 bases line up with TRBD1. The CDR3 is made up of 14 amino acids. The junction had 8 bases not matched to a gene; V was cut back by 6 bases and J by 5 bases. CDR1 is MNHEY, CDR2 SVGAGI, per germline. The CDR3 reads CASSPQGAVETQYF. In nucleotides, the CDR3 is TGTGCCAGCAGCCCCCAGGGGGCAGTGGAGACCCAGTACTTC.

Only a few counts were recorded for this clone. This chain uses TRBV6-4 with TRBJ2-3; D may be TRBD2 (7 bases). This CDR3 has 15 amino acids. CDR1 is MRHNA and CDR2 is SNTAGT in the germline V gene. V was cut by 2 bases and J by 0 bases, with 9 bases left in between. CDR3 DNA: TGTGCCAGCAGTGACGGGGGGGCTAGCACAGATACGCAGTATTTT. Encoded protein: CASSDGGASTDTQYF.

CDR3 DNA sequence: TGTGCCAGCAGTTTAACAGCCAGCTCCTACGAGCAGTACTTC. It yields the protein CASSLTASSYEQYF. The J gene is TRBJ2-7, the V gene TRBV27; D is ambiguous. The germline CDR1 and CDR2 sequences are MNHEY and SMNVEV (reference sequence). The CDR3 extends over 14 amino acids. V was clipped by 2 bases and J by 0 bases, with 8 bases between them.

This clone appeared once. V usage is TRBV7-6 and J usage is TRBJ2-1; weak D call: TRBD2 (5 bases). The CDR3 runs to 12 residues. Trimming left V 5 bases short and J 4 bases short, with 6 bases between. Germline V gene lookup returns CDR1 SGHVS and CDR2 FNYEAQ. This chain's CDR3 is CASSPGYNEQFF. The CDR3 region has the DNA TGTGCCAGCAGCCCGGGATACAATGAGCAGTTCTTC.

The gene calls are TRBV5-1 and TRBJ2-7; D gene ambiguous. Germline V gives CDR1 SGHRS, CDR2 YFSETQ. V was pared by 0 bases and J by 2 bases, with 9 bases between. This CDR3 is built from 14 residues. CDR3 sequence reads: CASSLGAGPYEQYF. The CDR3 nucleotides are TGCGCCAGCAGCTTGGGGGCAGGTCCCTACGAGCAGTACTTC.

The V call is TRBV19, the J call TRBJ2-7; D perhaps matches TRBD2 (7 bases). There are 15 residues in the CDR3. Trimming took off 3 bases at V and 4 bases at J, with 16 bases between the two ends. Germline CDR1 and CDR2: LNHDA and SQIVND (reference sequence). This CDR3 is CASSIGGGQTYEQYF. In DNA form, the CDR3 reads TGTGCCAGTAGTATCGGCGGGGGCCAGACTTACGAGCAGTACTTC.

The chain couples TRBV15 to TRBJ2-1; D uncertain. V lost 1 base to trimming and J lost 5 bases, with 9 bases between them. This CDR3 is 14 amino acids long. The germline CDR1 and CDR2 sequences are LNHNV and YYDKDF (reference sequence). In nucleotides, the CDR3 is TGTGCCACCAGCAGAGGAGACATAAACAATGAGCAGTTCTTC. Translated: CATSRGDINNEQFF.

The V gene is TRBV7-6, the J gene TRBJ2-3, with D perhaps matching TRBD2 (5 bases). Germline V gives CDR1 SGHVS, CDR2 FNYEAQ. There are 14 residues in the CDR3. Trimming pared 0 bases from V and 4 bases from J, leaving 8 bases between. CDR3 in DNA: TGTGCCAGCAGCTTAGCGGGAGCGCCAGATACGCAGTATTTT. This translates into CASSLAGAPDTQYF.